The rows below give T cell receptor beta chains drawn from one sample of a study of cytomegalovirus exposure and HLA in healthy donors. Repertoires were generated with immunoSEQ multiplex PCR, while TCRdb's copy carries only in-frame clones and drops some. This table holds some 190,000 clones, roughly a tenth found once. The material sequenced was PBMCs. The receptors shown here come from a woman between 25 and 40 years old in good health and CMV-seropositive. CDR3s include the opening cysteine and the closing phenylalanine or tryptophan. Only part of the rows carry a size: once, few, many, or a class if the clone is expanded.

>TRBV5-1|few
CASSLAGGAGANVLTF
>TRBV29-1|-
CSVEPSDRGRYNEQFF
>TRBV2|-
CASSETRTGELFF
>TRBV6-1|-
CASSEAHRGRVWDYGYTF
>TRBV19|-
CASSDTGNTEAFF
>TRBV7-2|-
CASSSNPGQGINGYTF
>TRBV30|few
CAWISSGDTQYF
>TRBV5-1|few
CASSRLAGQYNEQFF
>TRBV14|few
CASSQEGRAGLVGELFF
>TRBV4-1|-
CASSQETSGRSYNEQFF
>TRBV30|-
CAWRSQLDYGYTF
>TRBV7-8|-
CASSLVGGRQDTQYF
>TRBV6-6|-
CASSLHRRETQYF
>TRBV28|-
CASSLYRARSYEQYF